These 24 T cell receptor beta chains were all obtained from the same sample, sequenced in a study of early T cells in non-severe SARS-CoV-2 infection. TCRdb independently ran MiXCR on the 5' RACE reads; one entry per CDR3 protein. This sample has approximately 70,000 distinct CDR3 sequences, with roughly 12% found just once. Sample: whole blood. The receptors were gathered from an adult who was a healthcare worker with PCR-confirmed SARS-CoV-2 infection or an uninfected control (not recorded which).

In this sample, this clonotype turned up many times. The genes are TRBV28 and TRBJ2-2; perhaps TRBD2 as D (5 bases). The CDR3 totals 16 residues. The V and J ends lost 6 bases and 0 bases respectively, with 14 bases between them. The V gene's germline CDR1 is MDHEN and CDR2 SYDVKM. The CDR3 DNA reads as TGTGCCAGCAGGGTGGAGGCAGCTACGAACACCGGGGAGCTGTTTTTT. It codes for CASRVEAATNTGELFF.

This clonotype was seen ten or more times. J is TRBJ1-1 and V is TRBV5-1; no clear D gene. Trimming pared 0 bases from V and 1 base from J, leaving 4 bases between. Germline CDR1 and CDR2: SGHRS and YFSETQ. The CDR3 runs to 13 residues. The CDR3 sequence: CASSLGKNTEAFF. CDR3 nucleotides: TGCGCCAGCAGCTTGGGGAAGAACACTGAAGCTTTCTTT. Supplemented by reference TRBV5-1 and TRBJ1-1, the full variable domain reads KAGVTQTPRYLIKTRGQQVTLSCSPISGHRSVSWYQQTPGQGLQFLFEYFSETQRNKGNFPGRFSGRQFSNSRSEMNVSTLELGDSALYLCASSLGKNTEAFFGQGTRLTVV.

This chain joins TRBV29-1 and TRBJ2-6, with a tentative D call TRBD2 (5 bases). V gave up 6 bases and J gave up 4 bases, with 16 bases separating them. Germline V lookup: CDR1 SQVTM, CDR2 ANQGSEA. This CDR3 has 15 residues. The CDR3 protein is CSVLVGARGANVLTF. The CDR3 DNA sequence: TGCAGCGTGTTAGTGGGAGCTCGAGGGGCCAACGTCCTGACTTTC.

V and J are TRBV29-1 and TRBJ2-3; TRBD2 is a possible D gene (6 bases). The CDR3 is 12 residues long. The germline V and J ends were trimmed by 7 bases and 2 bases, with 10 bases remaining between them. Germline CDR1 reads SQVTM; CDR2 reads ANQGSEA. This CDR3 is CSGRDSTDTQYF. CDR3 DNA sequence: TGCAGCGGCCGGGACTCCACAGATACGCAGTATTTT.

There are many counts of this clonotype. CDR3 bases: TGTGCCAGCAGTCTGGCGACAGGGGGCACTGAAGCTTTCTTT. Protein: CASSLATGGTEAFF. This chain connects TRBV12-3 or TRBV12-4 to TRBJ1-1, with TRBD1 identical over 9 bases. Losses at the gene ends were 5 bases for V and 4 bases for J; bases not matched to a gene: 5. The CDR3 is made up of 14 amino acids.

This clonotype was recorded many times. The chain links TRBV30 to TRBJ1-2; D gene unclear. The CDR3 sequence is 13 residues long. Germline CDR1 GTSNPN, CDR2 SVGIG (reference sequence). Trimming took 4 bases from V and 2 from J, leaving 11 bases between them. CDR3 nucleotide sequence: TGTGCCTGGACCCCGACTGCGAACTATGGCTACACCTTC. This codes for CAWTPTANYGYTF.

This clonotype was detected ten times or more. The CDR3 nucleotides read TGTGCCAGCAGTTATTTGGCCCTAGCGGGGTGGTACGAGCAGTACTTC. Translating it yields CASSYLALAGWYEQYF. The chain joins TRBV6-9 to TRBJ2-7, with TRBD2 matching over 9 bases. The junction had 8 bases not matched to a gene; V was cut back by 1 base and J by 4 bases. Germline loops: CDR1 MNHGY, CDR2 SVAAGI. This CDR3 has 16 residues.

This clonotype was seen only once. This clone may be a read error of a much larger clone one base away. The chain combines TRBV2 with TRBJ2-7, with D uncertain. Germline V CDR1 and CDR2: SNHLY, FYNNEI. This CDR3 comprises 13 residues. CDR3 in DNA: TGTGTCAGCAGTGACAACGTTGCCTACGAGCAGTACTTC. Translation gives CVSSDNVAYEQYF.

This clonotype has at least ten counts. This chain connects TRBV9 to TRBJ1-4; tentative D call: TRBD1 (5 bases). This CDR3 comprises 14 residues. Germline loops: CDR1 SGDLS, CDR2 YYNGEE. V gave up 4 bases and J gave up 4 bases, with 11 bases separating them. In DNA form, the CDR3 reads TGTGCCAGCAGCCTGACAGAGCTTAATGAAAAACTGTTTTTT. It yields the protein CASSLTELNEKLFF.

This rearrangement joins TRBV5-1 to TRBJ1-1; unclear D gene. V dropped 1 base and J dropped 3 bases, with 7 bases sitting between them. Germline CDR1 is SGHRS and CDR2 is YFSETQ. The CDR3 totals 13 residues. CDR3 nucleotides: TGCGCCAGCAGCTTGTTGGACGACACTGAAGCTTTCTTT. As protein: CASSLLDDTEAFF.

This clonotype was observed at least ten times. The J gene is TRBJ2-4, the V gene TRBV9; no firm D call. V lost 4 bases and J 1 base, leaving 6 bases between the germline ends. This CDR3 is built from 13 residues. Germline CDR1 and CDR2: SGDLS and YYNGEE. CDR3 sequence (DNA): TGTGCCAGCAGCCCTAGGGCCAAAAACATTCAGTACTTC. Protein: CASSPRAKNIQYF.

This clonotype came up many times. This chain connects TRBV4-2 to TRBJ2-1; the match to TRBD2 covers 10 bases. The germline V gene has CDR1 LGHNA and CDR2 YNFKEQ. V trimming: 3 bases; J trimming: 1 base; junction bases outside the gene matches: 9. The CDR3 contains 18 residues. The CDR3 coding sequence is TGTGCCAGCAGCCATGGGCTAGCGGGAGCCAGTTCCTACAATGAGCAGTTCTTC. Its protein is CASSHGLAGASSYNEQFF.

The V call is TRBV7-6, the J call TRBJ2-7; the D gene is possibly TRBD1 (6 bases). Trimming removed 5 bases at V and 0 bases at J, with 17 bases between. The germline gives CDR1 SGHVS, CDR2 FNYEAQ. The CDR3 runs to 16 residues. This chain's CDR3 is CASSPATGSTSYEQYF. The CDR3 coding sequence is TGTGCCAGCAGCCCGGCCACAGGGTCGACCTCCTACGAGCAGTACTTC.

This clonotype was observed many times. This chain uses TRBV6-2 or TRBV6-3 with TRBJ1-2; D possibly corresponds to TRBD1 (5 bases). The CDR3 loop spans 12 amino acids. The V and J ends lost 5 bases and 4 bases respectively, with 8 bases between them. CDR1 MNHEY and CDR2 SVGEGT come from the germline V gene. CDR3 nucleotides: TGTGCCAGCAGTCCAGACAGCTATGGCTACACCTTC. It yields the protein CASSPDSYGYTF.

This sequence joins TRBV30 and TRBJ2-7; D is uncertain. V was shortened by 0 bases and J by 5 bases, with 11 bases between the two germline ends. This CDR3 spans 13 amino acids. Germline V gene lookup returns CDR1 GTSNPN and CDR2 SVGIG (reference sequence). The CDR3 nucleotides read TGTGCCTGGAGTGTAAACGGGTACCACGAGCAGTACTTC. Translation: CAWSVNGYHEQYF.

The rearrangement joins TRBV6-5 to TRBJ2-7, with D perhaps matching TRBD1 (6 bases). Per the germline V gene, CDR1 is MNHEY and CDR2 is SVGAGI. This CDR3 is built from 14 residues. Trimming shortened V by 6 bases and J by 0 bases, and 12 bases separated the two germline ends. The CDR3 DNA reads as TGTGCCAGCAGCGACAGGCGACCCTCCTACGAGCAGTACTTC. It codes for CASSDRRPSYEQYF.

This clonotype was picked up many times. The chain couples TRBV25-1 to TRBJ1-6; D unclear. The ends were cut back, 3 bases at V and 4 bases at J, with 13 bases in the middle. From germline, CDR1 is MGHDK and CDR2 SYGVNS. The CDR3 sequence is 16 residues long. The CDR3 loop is CASSDLFIGYNSPLHF. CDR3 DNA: TGTGCCAGCAGTGATCTTTTTATTGGGTATAATTCACCCCTCCACTTT. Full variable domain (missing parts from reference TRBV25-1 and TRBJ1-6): EADIYQTPRYLVIGTGKKITLECSQTMGHDKMYWYQQDPGMELHLIHYSYGVNSTEKGDLSSESTVSRIRTEHFPLTLESARPSHTSQYLCASSDLFIGYNSPLHFGNGTRLTVT.

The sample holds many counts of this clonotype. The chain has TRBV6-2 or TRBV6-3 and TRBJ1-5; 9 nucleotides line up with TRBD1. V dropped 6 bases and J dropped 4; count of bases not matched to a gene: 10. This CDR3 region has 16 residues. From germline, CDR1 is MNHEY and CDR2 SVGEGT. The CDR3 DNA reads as TGTGCCAGCAGCCCAAGGGGACAGGGCGCTAATCAGCCCCAGCATTTT. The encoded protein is CASSPRGQGANQPQHF.

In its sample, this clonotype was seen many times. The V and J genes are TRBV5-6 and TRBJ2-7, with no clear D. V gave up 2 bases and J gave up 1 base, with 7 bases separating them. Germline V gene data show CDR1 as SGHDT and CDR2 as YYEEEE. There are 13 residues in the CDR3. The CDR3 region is CASSFPQSYEQYF. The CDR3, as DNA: TGTGCCAGCAGCTTTCCGCAATCCTACGAGCAGTACTTC.

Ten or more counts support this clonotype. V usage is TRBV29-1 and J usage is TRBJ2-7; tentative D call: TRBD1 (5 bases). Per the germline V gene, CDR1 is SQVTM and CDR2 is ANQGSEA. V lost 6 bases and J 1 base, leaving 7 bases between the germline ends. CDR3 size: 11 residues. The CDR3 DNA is TGCAGCGTGGGGCAGTCCTACGAGCAGTACTTC. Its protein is CSVGQSYEQYF.

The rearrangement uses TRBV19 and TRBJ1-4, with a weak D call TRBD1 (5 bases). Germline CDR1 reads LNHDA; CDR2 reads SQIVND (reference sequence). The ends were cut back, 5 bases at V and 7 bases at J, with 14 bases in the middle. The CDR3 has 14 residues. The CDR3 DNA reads TGTGCCAGTAGTCGAGGGTCGGGGGTTGAAAAACTGTTTTTT. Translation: CASSRGSGVEKLFF.

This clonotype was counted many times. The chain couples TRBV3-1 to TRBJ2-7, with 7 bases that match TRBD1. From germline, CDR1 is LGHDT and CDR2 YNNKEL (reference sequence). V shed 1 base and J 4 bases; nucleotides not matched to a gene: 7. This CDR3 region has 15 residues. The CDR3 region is CASSQVGDRPYEQYF. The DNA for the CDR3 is TGTGCCAGCAGCCAAGTTGGGGACAGACCATACGAGCAGTACTTC.

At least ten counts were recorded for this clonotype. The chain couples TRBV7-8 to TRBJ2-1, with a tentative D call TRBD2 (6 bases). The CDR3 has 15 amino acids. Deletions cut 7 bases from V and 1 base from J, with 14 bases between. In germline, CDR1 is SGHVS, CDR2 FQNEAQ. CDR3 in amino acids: CASTVSGASYNEQFF. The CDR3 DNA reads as TGTGCCAGCACCGTTAGCGGTGCTTCCTACAATGAGCAGTTCTTC.

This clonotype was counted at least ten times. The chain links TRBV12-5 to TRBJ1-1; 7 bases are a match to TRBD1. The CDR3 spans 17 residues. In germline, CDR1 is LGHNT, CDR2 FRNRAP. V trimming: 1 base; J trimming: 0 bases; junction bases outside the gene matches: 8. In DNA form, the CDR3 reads TGTGCTAGTGGTTTGGCGCGGACAGGCCGATTGAACACTGAAGCTTTCTTT. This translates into CASGLARTGRLNTEAFF.